A selection of T cell receptor beta chains follows, all from one sample in a study of vaccination and CD4 T cells after COVID-19. Via MiXCR, TCRdb re-called the PCR reads, giving one row per CDR3 protein. The sample lists some 12,000 distinct CDR3 sequences, around a third occurring once. For these TCRs, the target antigens are not known. The sample consisted of CD4+ T cells from blood, cultured in vitro, taken after SARS-CoV-2 vaccination. All receptors come from a human donor who had recovered from COVID-19. The CDR3 runs from the conserved cysteine through the conserved F or W. A D gene is named only where the DNA matches it firmly. Clone size is given for some rows only: seen once, a few or many times, or a class if the clone is expanded.

D,V,J,size,CDR3,DNA
-,TRBV18,TRBJ2-2,-,CASSLTVRDITPGELFF,TGTGCCAGCTCACTAACGGTCCGGGACATAACCCCCGGGGAGCTGTTTTTT
TRBD2,TRBV7-2,TRBJ2-7,-,CASSSRRGGQYF,TGTGCCAGCAGCTCCCGTCGGGGGGGGCAGTACTTC
TRBD2,TRBV10-2,TRBJ2-1,-,CASTPGLAGIARPPNEQFF,TGCGCCAGCACCCCGGGACTAGCGGGAATTGCGCGGCCTCCTAATGAGCAGTTCTTC
-,TRBV7-2,TRBJ2-5,-,CASSLLRQETQYF,TGTGCCAGCAGCTTATTGAGACAAGAGACCCAGTACTTC
-,TRBV12-3/TRBV12-4,TRBJ2-1,-,CASTPRVAYNEQFF,TGTGCCAGCACCCCTAGGGTAGCGTACAATGAGCAGTTCTTC
TRBD2,TRBV12-3/TRBV12-4,TRBJ2-3,-,CASSLAGGGTDTQYF,TGTGCCAGCAGCCTAGCGGGAGGGGGAACAGATACGCAGTATTTT
TRBD2,TRBV30,TRBJ2-7,-,CAWGLAGGFYEQYF,TGTGCCTGGGGGCTAGCGGGAGGTTTCTACGAGCAGTACTTC
TRBD2,TRBV20-1,TRBJ2-1,-,CSAPLAGVYNEQFF,TGCAGCGCACCTCTAGCGGGAGTCTACAATGAGCAGTTCTTC
TRBD1,TRBV29-1,TRBJ1-1,-,CSVGTGNTEAFF,TGCAGCGTCGGGACAGGGAACACTGAAGCTTTCTTT
-,TRBV12-1,TRBJ1-2,-,CASSCLQQPGQGEGYTF,TGTGCCAGCAGCTGCCTTCAGCAACCGGGACAGGGAGAGGGCTACACCTTC
TRBD2,TRBV7-8,TRBJ2-2,-,CASSPFGGRNTGELFF,TGTGCCAGCAGCCCCTTCGGCGGGAGAAACACCGGGGAGCTGTTTTTT
TRBD2,TRBV7-6,TRBJ2-1,-,CASSLVAGGHRVGHEQFF,TGTGCCAGCAGCTTAGTAGCGGGAGGGCATCGTGTGGGCCATGAGCAGTTCTTC
-,TRBV19,TRBJ2-1,-,CASSIVKSGRNEQFF,TGTGCCAGTAGTATAGTTAAGTCAGGACGCAATGAGCAGTTCTTC
TRBD2,TRBV6-2/TRBV6-3,TRBJ2-1,few,CASRRLSGSTYEQFF,TGTGCCAGCAGACGACTAAGCGGGAGCACGTATGAGCAGTTCTTC
-,TRBV6-1,TRBJ2-2,-,CASRSRTGTGELFF,TGTGCCAGCAGATCACGGACGGGCACCGGGGAGCTGTTTTTT
TRBD2,TRBV2,TRBJ2-7,-,CATSGGYEQYF,TGTGCCACGTCGGGGGGCTACGAGCAGTACTTC
TRBD1,TRBV6-1,TRBJ1-1,few,CASSRDREAEAFF,TGTGCCAGCAGCCGGGACAGGGAAGCTGAAGCTTTCTTT
-,TRBV6-5,TRBJ2-5,-,CASSYWGRGGSRETQYF,TGTGCCAGCAGTTACTGGGGACGGGGTGGTTCGCGGGAGACCCAGTACTTC
-,TRBV20-1,TRBJ2-7,large,CSARRDFYEQYF,TGCAGTGCTAGGCGAGATTTCTACGAGCAGTACTTC
-,TRBV20-1,TRBJ1-2,few,CSASSGVQGYTF,TGCAGTGCTTCCTCAGGTGTTCAGGGCTACACCTTC
TRBD1,TRBV2,TRBJ2-3,-,CASSGGTGRTDTQYF,TGTGCCAGCAGTGGGGGGACAGGGAGGACAGATACGCAGTATTTT
-,TRBV2,TRBJ1-5,-,CASSEHGIRQPQHF,TGTGCCAGCAGTGAACACGGGATACGGCAGCCCCAGCATTTT
-,TRBV20-1,TRBJ1-5,-,CSARYDGGFGQPQHF,TGCAGTGCTAGATACGATGGGGGCTTCGGTCAGCCCCAGCATTTT
-,TRBV19,TRBJ2-7,-,CASRTTPTAGEQYF,TGTGCCAGTAGAACAACCCCCACGGCGGGGGAGCAGTACTTC
-,TRBV28,TRBJ1-2,few,CASSLLTRSYGYTF,TGTGCCAGCAGTCTATTGACACGCTCCTATGGCTACACCTTC
-,TRBV18,TRBJ1-2,few,CASSPMTEVYGYTF,TGTGCCAGCTCACCAATGACGGAGGTCTATGGCTACACCTTC
-,TRBV7-3,TRBJ1-1,-,CASSKITTGVGGRAFF,TGTGCCAGCAGCAAAATAACGACAGGAGTGGGGGGGAGAGCTTTCTTT
TRBD1,TRBV19,TRBJ1-1,-,CASSSWTGNTEAFF,TGTGCCAGTAGTTCTTGGACAGGGAACACTGAAGCTTTCTTT
TRBD1,TRBV6-5,TRBJ2-7,-,CASSYIPILTGVSYEQYF,TGTGCCAGCAGTTACATACCGATCCTGACAGGGGTCTCCTACGAGCAGTACTTC
TRBD2,TRBV28,TRBJ2-7,-,CASTAGYSYEQYF,TGTGCCAGTACAGCGGGATACTCCTACGAGCAGTACTTC
-,TRBV20-1,TRBJ2-5,medium-sized,CSAEQRPETQYF,TGCAGTGCTGAACAGCGGCCGGAGACCCAGTACTTC
-,TRBV28,TRBJ2-2,-,CASSAPSLDPTGELFF,TGTGCCAGCAGTGCACCTTCCCTTGACCCGACCGGGGAGCTGTTTTTT